This is a list of T cell receptor beta chains from one sample in a study of blood T cell repertoires in COVID-19. Method: immunoSEQ multiplex PCR; TCRdb's copy keeps in-frame clones and lacks some. The sample contains about 270,000 clones, roughly 85% of which appear only once. The source material was peripheral blood. These receptors were taken from a woman younger than 30 with acute or convalescent COVID-19. Each CDR3 is given with its conserved first and last residue. The D gene is left open where the match is weak. Not all rows give a size; the values are once, few, many and, for expanded clones, a class.

CDR3: CASSTDRGRSPAGYTF; DNA: TGTGCCAGCAGCACGGACAGGGGACGTTCTCCTGCTGGCTACACCTTC; J: TRBJ1-2; size: .; V: TRBV5-4; D: TRBD1
CDR3: CASSYRSRYEQYF; DNA: TGTGCCAGCAGTTACCGTAGCCGTTACGAGCAGTACTTC; J: TRBJ2-7; size: .; V: TRBV6-5; D: .
CDR3: CASSELYYRMAGRGNTIYF; DNA: TGTGCCAGCAGTGAACTATATTACAGGATGGCAGGGCGCGGAAACACCATATATTTT; J: TRBJ1-3; size: .; V: TRBV6-1; D: .
CDR3: CASSYEGFDNSNQPQHF; DNA: TGTGCCAGCAGTTACGAGGGATTCGACAATAGCAATCAGCCCCAGCATTTT; J: TRBJ1-5; size: .; V: TRBV6-2/TRBV6-3; D: .
CDR3: CASSLERAQETQYF; DNA: TGTGCCAGCAGCTTAGAGCGGGCCCAAGAGACCCAGTACTTC; J: TRBJ2-5; size: .; V: TRBV13; D: .
CDR3: CASSQGYGGYGYTF; DNA: TGCGCCAGCAGCCAAGGTTACGGCGGCTATGGCTACACCTTC; J: TRBJ1-2; size: .; V: TRBV4-3; D: .
CDR3: CASSSLAGGPISDEQFF; DNA: TGCGCCAGCAGTTCCCTAGCGGGAGGGCCTATCAGCGATGAGCAGTTCTTC; J: TRBJ2-1; size: once; V: TRBV5-1; D: TRBD2
CDR3: CASTGGWDIQYF; DNA: TGCGCCAGCACAGGGGGCTGGGACATTCAGTACTTC; J: TRBJ2-4; size: .; V: TRBV10-2; D: TRBD1
CDR3: CASSEGTSYEQYF; DNA: TGTGCCAGCAGTGAGGGGACTAGTTACGAGCAGTACTTC; J: TRBJ2-7; size: few; V: TRBV6-1; D: TRBD2
CDR3: CASSVAPTSGQETQYF; DNA: TGTGCCAGCAGCGTAGCACCGACTAGCGGCCAAGAGACCCAGTACTTC; J: TRBJ2-5; size: .; V: TRBV9; D: TRBD2
CDR3: CASKTTSSYNSPLHF; DNA: TGTGCCTCAAAGACAACCAGCTCCTATAATTCACCCCTCCACTTT; J: TRBJ1-6; size: once; V: TRBV19; D: .
CDR3: CASSPRGQGGTEAFF; DNA: TGTGCCAGCTCACCTCGCGGACAGGGTGGCACTGAAGCTTTCTTT; J: TRBJ1-1; size: .; V: TRBV18; D: TRBD1
CDR3: CASSLDGLRYYGYTF; DNA: TGTGCCAGCAGCTTAGATGGGCTCCGCTATTATGGCTACACCTTC; J: TRBJ1-2; size: .; V: TRBV7-9; D: .
CDR3: CASSLDRQETQYF; DNA: TGTGCCAGCAGCTTGGACAGACAAGAGACCCAGTACTTC; J: TRBJ2-5; size: once; V: TRBV11-3; D: .
CDR3: CASSPGQGFQPQHF; DNA: TGTGCCAGCAGCCCGGGACAGGGTTTCCAGCCCCAGCATTTT; J: TRBJ1-5; size: few; V: TRBV5-8; D: TRBD1
CDR3: CASTSTGTANEKLFF; DNA: TGTGCCAGTACCTCCACCGGGACAGCTAATGAAAAACTGTTTTTT; J: TRBJ1-4; size: .; V: TRBV19; D: TRBD1
CDR3: CASRGQTLNYGYTF; DNA: TGTGCCAGCAGGGGACAGACCCTCAACTATGGCTACACCTTC; J: TRBJ1-2; size: .; V: TRBV27; D: TRBD1
CDR3: CAWSSGTGNAGELFF; DNA: TGTGCCTGGAGTTCCGGGACAGGGAACGCCGGGGAGCTGTTTTTT; J: TRBJ2-2; size: .; V: TRBV30; D: TRBD1
CDR3: CASSFGGIPGYTF; DNA: TGTGCCAGCAGTTTCGGGGGGATACCTGGCTACACCTTC; J: TRBJ1-2; size: .; V: TRBV28; D: .
CDR3: CASSQEWDTSYEQYF; DNA: TGCGCCAGCAGCCAAGAATGGGACACCTCCTACGAGCAGTACTTC; J: TRBJ2-7; size: .; V: TRBV4-1; D: .
CDR3: CAWSVGVTYEQYF; DNA: TGTGCCTGGAGTGTAGGGGTCACCTACGAGCAGTACTTC; J: TRBJ2-7; size: .; V: TRBV30; D: .
CDR3: CSATRGLAKNIQYF; DNA: TGCAGCGCCACCAGGGGGCTGGCCAAAAACATTCAGTACTTC; J: TRBJ2-4; size: .; V: TRBV29-1; D: TRBD1
CDR3: CAISEEMTGMNTEAFF; DNA: TGTGCCATCAGTGAGGAAATGACAGGAATGAACACTGAAGCTTTCTTT; J: TRBJ1-1; size: .; V: TRBV10-3; D: .
CDR3: CASSAGPGSPLHF; DNA: TGTGCCAGCAGCGCCGGGCCGGGATCACCCCTCCACTTT; J: TRBJ1-6; size: .; V: TRBV7-6; D: .
CDR3: CASSLRGQDYEQYF; DNA: TGTGCCAGCAGCTTACGCGGACAGGACTACGAGCAGTACTTC; J: TRBJ2-7; size: .; V: TRBV7-2; D: TRBD1
CDR3: CASSLKTGTPMGGYTF; DNA: TGTGCCAGCAGCTTGAAGACAGGGACCCCTATGGGGGGCTACACCTTC; J: TRBJ1-2; size: .; V: TRBV5-4; D: TRBD1
CDR3: CASSKADTNYGYTF; DNA: TGCGCCAGCAGCAAGGCGGATACTAACTATGGCTACACCTTC; J: TRBJ1-2; size: .; V: TRBV4-3; D: .
CDR3: CASSKSAAYNEQFF; DNA: TGTGCCAGCAGCAAATCCGCAGCGTATAATGAGCAGTTCTTC; J: TRBJ2-1; size: .; V: TRBV21-1; D: .
CDR3: CASSLLTSGSRSNTDTQYF; DNA: TGTGCCAGCAGTTTATTGACTAGCGGGAGCCGTTCGAACACAGATACGCAGTATTTT; J: TRBJ2-3; size: .; V: TRBV28; D: TRBD2
CDR3: CASSEEREAYNEQFF; DNA: TGTGCCAGCAGTGAGGAGAGGGAGGCCTACAATGAGCAGTTCTTC; J: TRBJ2-1; size: .; V: TRBV6-1; D: .
CDR3: CASSLGRAGAYGYTF; DNA: TGTGCCAGCAGCTTGGGCAGGGCGGGGGCCTATGGCTACACCTTC; J: TRBJ1-2; size: .; V: TRBV5-6; D: .
CDR3: CASSFLSAGYEQFF; DNA: TGCGCCAGCAGCTTTCTGTCGGCCGGGTATGAGCAGTTCTTC; J: TRBJ2-1; size: .; V: TRBV5-1; D: .
CDR3: CASSLRAGNSYNEQFF; DNA: TGTGCCAGCAGCTTACGGGCGGGCAACTCCTACAATGAGCAGTTCTTC; J: TRBJ2-1; size: .; V: TRBV7-8; D: .
CDR3: CASNDPGLVSKFGDTQYF; DNA: TGTGCCAGCAACGACCCGGGACTAGTGAGCAAATTTGGAGATACGCAGTATTTT; J: TRBJ2-3; size: .; V: TRBV28; D: TRBD2
CDR3: CASSQSWVGNEQFF; DNA: TGTGCCAGCAGTCAAAGCTGGGTCGGGAATGAGCAGTTCTTC; J: TRBJ2-1; size: .; V: TRBV6-6; D: .
CDR3: CASSQPGLAGGASTDTQYF; DNA: TGTGCCAGCAGCCAACCGGGGCTAGCGGGTGGGGCTAGCACAGATACGCAGTATTTT; J: TRBJ2-3; size: .; V: TRBV3-1/TRBV3-2; D: TRBD2
CDR3: CASSQDRQAYYEQYF; DNA: TGTGCCAGCAGCCAGGATCGACAGGCCTACTACGAGCAGTACTTC; J: TRBJ2-7; size: .; V: TRBV3-1/TRBV3-2; D: .
CDR3: CASSLDQLAGGFFGEQFF; DNA: TGTGCCAGCAGCTTAGATCAGCTAGCGGGAGGGTTCTTCGGTGAGCAGTTCTTC; J: TRBJ2-1; size: .; V: TRBV7-8; D: TRBD2
CDR3: CAWSASDLGTQYF; DNA: TGTGCCTGGAGTGCTAGCGATCTCGGGACCCAGTACTTC; J: TRBJ2-5; size: .; V: TRBV30; D: .
CDR3: CASRAGANTGELFF; DNA: TGCGCCAGCAGAGCGGGAGCGAACACCGGGGAGCTGTTTTTT; J: TRBJ2-2; size: .; V: TRBV5-1; D: TRBD2
CDR3: CASSRDRNYEQYF; DNA: TGTGCCAGCAGCCGGGACAGAAACTACGAGCAGTACTTC; J: TRBJ2-7; size: .; V: TRBV27; D: TRBD1
CDR3: CAWSVPDRNYGYTF; DNA: TGTGCCTGGAGTGTACCTGACAGGAACTATGGCTACACCTTC; J: TRBJ1-2; size: .; V: TRBV30; D: .
CDR3: CASSQGASGNNEQFF; DNA: TGCGCCAGCAGCCAAGGGGCTAGCGGGAACAATGAGCAGTTCTTC; J: TRBJ2-1; size: .; V: TRBV4-3; D: TRBD2
CDR3: CSAEKGDTNYGYTF; DNA: TGCAGCGCCGAAAAGGGGGACACGAACTATGGCTACACCTTC; J: TRBJ1-2; size: .; V: TRBV29-1; D: .
CDR3: CASSYNGGLPAYEQYF; DNA: TGTGCCAGCAGTTACAACGGGGGGCTCCCAGCCTACGAGCAGTACTTC; J: TRBJ2-7; size: .; V: TRBV6-2/TRBV6-3; D: .
CDR3: CSVGDRGRRSDTQYF; DNA: TGCAGCGTGGGTGACAGGGGGCGGCGGTCGGATACGCAGTATTTT; J: TRBJ2-3; size: .; V: TRBV29-1; D: TRBD1
CDR3: CASSLSGSLSYEQYF; DNA: TGTGCCAGCAGTTTAAGCGGGAGTTTGTCCTACGAGCAGTACTTC; J: TRBJ2-7; size: .; V: TRBV6-5; D: TRBD2
CDR3: CASSPRTSGPTNEQFF; DNA: TGTGCCAGCAGTCCACGGACTAGCGGCCCGACCAATGAGCAGTTCTTC; J: TRBJ2-1; size: .; V: TRBV6-2/TRBV6-3; D: TRBD2
CDR3: CASSAREAVRWNSPLHF; DNA: TGTGCCAGCAGCGCTAGGGAGGCAGTTCGGTGGAATTCACCCCTCCACTTT; J: TRBJ1-6; size: few; V: TRBV9; D: .
CDR3: CASSRAGGDYEQYF; DNA: TGTGCCAGCAGTCGGGCGGGGGGTGACTACGAGCAGTACTTC; J: TRBJ2-7; size: .; V: TRBV6-1; D: TRBD2
CDR3: CASSPTWGRGNTEAFF; DNA: TGTGCCAGCAGTCCAACGTGGGGCAGGGGGAACACTGAAGCTTTCTTT; J: TRBJ1-1; size: once; V: TRBV11-2; D: .
CDR3: CASSQDRQGNTGELFF; DNA: TGCGCCAGCAGCCAAGATCGACAGGGGAACACCGGGGAGCTGTTTTTT; J: TRBJ2-2; size: .; V: TRBV4-3; D: TRBD1
CDR3: CASSRDLGNTEAFF; DNA: TGTGCCAGCAGCCGGGATCTAGGGAACACTGAAGCTTTCTTT; J: TRBJ1-1; size: .; V: TRBV28; D: .
CDR3: CASSPTGYEAFF; DNA: TGTGCCAGCAGCCCGACAGGGTATGAAGCTTTCTTT; J: TRBJ1-1; size: .; V: TRBV7-8; D: TRBD1
CDR3: CASSEYFPSGRPTDTQYF; DNA: TGTGCCAGCAGTGAATATTTCCCCAGCGGGAGACCCACAGATACGCAGTATTTT; J: TRBJ2-3; size: .; V: TRBV25-1; D: TRBD2
CDR3: CASSQEQGAHQPQHF; DNA: TGTGCCAGCAGCCAAGAACAGGGGGCGCATCAGCCCCAGCATTTT; J: TRBJ1-5; size: .; V: TRBV16; D: TRBD1
CDR3: CASSPGELAVDNEQFF; DNA: TGCGCCAGCAGCCCCGGGGAGCTAGCGGTAGACAATGAGCAGTTCTTC; J: TRBJ2-1; size: .; V: TRBV4-3; D: TRBD2
CDR3: CASSEGQYNEQFF; DNA: TGTGCCAGCAGCGAGGGACAGTACAATGAGCAGTTCTTC; J: TRBJ2-1; size: .; V: TRBV5-4; D: TRBD1
CDR3: CASSLGRAGGRTTGELFF; DNA: TGCGCCAGCAGCTTGGGGCGGGCCGGCGGGAGAACCACCGGGGAGCTGTTTTTT; J: TRBJ2-2; size: .; V: TRBV5-1; D: TRBD2
CDR3: CASSLNGDSPDTQYF; DNA: TGTGCCAGCAGCCTAAACGGGGACTCACCAGATACGCAGTATTTT; J: TRBJ2-3; size: .; V: TRBV2; D: .